Detailed here is one T cell receptor beta chain. The data originate from a study of PD-1 blockade in mismatch repair-deficient tumors. This CDR3 has 11 residues. Germline CDR1 reads DFQATT; CDR2 reads SNEGSKA (reference sequence). Trimming removed 2 bases at V and 18 bases at J, with 14 bases between. Only in-frame clones appear in the TCRdb table, and some are missing; sequencing was by immunoSEQ multiplex PCR. In the table there are about 68,000 clones, around 73% of which are singletons. A few pembrolizumab responders had their TCRs sequenced. The chain uses TRBV20-1 and TRBJ2-6; D perhaps matches TRBD1 (5 bases). This receptor was taken from an adult with mismatch repair-deficient cancer. Sequencing was performed on peripheral blood, taken 2 weeks after starting pembrolizumab. The CDR3 coding sequence is TGCAGTGCTAGACCCGACAGTGGAGAGACTTTC. Its protein is CSARPDSGETF.